This T cell receptor (beta chain) originates from a study of tumor-infiltrating lymphocytes in primary liver carcinoma. Study-wide results and limits: Significantly greater top-250-clone fractions characterized tumors relative to blood (p = 0.039).

TCR beta cDNA was reverse-transcribed from about 0.45 ug of total RNA. The reaction used a constant-region primer and ProtoScript II reverse transcriptase. Library construction for TCR beta comprised three nested multiplex PCR rounds performed with slightly modified ARM-PCR. In the first two PCR rounds, TRBV1-TRBV30 forward primers were paired with a C-beta reverse primer, and each round lasted around 10 cycles. MiXCR, run by TCRdb on the multiplex PCR reads, gives a single entry per CDR3 protein. The table includes tens of thousands of distinct CDR3 sequences, around 77% detected once. V was clipped by 10 bases and J by 6 bases, with 22 bases between them. There are 15 residues in the CDR3. Germline lookup yields CDR1 MNHEY and CDR2 SVGAGI. In regard to this clonotype: The antigen remains undetermined.

It was from roughly 20-30 mg of unsorted bulk tissue that RNA and DNA were co-extracted. The TCR comes from a woman in her twenties or thirties with primary liver carcinoma and hepatitis B virus infection. The gene calls are TRBV6-5 and TRBJ2-1; weak D call: TRBD2 (5 bases). Source material: liver tumor tissue from sampling region 5. Regarding subset: tumor region T5, tumor centre. This CDR3 reads CANCFSEGEFNEQFF. The CDR3 coding sequence is TGTGCCAACTGTTTCTCCGAGGGAGAGTTCAATGAGCAGTTCTTC.